Detailed here is one T cell receptor beta chain. The antigen is unknown. The junction differs from germline at one of its ends, possibly a read error. These data are taken from a study of metastatic and nonmetastatic thyroid tumors. The CDR3 covers 15 residues. Germline values: CDR1 SGHKS, CDR2 YYEKEE (reference sequence). Thyroid surgery was preceded by no treatment in any patient. Study findings and constraints: Within blood and tumor, benign nodules reportedly had significantly lower TCR beta diversity than malignant thyroid tumors did.

TCRdb re-called the PCR reads with MiXCR. The table has approximately 38,000 clones, less than 20% seen once. The origin of this receptor is a female donor with papillary thyroid cancer or a benign thyroid nodule (not recorded which). Some clones in this sample may be carry-over from other donors' samples. The chain carries TRBV5-5 and TRBJ1-5; 8 bases map to TRBD1. The material sequenced was tumor tissue. CDR3: CASRAGQVAIQPQHF. The DNA of the CDR3 is TGTGCCAGCAGGGCGGGACAGGTGGCGATTCAGCCCCAACATTTT. Looking up the rest from reference TRBV5-5 and TRBJ1-5 gives the full variable domain: DAGVTQSPTHLIKTRGQQVTLRCSPISGHKSVSWYQQVLGQGPQFIFQYYEKEERGRGNFPDRFSARQFPNYSSELNVNALLLGDSALYLCASRAGQVAIQPQHFGDGTRLSIL.